One T cell receptor beta chain is described in this entry. What it recognizes is unknown. V was cut by 0 bases and J by 7 bases, with 10 bases left in between. The germline gives CDR1 SGDLS, CDR2 YYNGEE. The length of the CDR3 is 13 residues. This table comes from immunoSEQ multiplex PCR, and its TCRdb copy is limited to in-frame clones, with some not included. The sample includes tens of thousands of clones, about 86% of them seen just once. This record comes from a study of OX40 agonist ivuxolimab in advanced cancers. Study-wide context: Ivuxolimab is an agonistic anti-OX40 (CD134) antibody, and patients were treated with it.

Autoimmune disease history or systemic immunosuppression led to patient exclusion. Study-wide findings and caveats: Circulating CD4+ and CD8+ T cells showed clonal expansion by week 6 at 0.1 to 3.0 mg/kg. Among T cells, CD8+ cells averaged more expanded clones than CD4+ cells.

This TCR derives from an adult with an advanced solid tumor such as melanoma, head and neck, liver or kidney cancer. The sequencing used CD4+ or CD8+ T cells sorted from blood, collected in a trial of the OX40 agonist ivuxolimab. The chain employs TRBV9 and TRBJ2-5, with D perhaps TRBD2 (6 bases). The CDR3: CASSVATRGTQYF. The CDR3 DNA reads TGTGCCAGCAGCGTAGCGACTAGAGGGACCCAGTACTTC.